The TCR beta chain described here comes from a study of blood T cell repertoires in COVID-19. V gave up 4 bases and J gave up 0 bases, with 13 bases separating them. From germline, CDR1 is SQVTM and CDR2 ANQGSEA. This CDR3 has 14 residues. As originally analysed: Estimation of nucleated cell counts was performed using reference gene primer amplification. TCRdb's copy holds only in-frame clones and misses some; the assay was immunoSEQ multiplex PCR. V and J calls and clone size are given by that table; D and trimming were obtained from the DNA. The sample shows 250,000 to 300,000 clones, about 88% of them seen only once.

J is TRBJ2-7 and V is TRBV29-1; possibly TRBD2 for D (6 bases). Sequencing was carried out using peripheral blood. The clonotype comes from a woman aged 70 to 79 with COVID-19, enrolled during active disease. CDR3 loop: CSVVGTDSSYEQYF. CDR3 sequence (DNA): TGCAGCGTTGTAGGGACTGACAGCTCCTACGAGCAGTACTTC.